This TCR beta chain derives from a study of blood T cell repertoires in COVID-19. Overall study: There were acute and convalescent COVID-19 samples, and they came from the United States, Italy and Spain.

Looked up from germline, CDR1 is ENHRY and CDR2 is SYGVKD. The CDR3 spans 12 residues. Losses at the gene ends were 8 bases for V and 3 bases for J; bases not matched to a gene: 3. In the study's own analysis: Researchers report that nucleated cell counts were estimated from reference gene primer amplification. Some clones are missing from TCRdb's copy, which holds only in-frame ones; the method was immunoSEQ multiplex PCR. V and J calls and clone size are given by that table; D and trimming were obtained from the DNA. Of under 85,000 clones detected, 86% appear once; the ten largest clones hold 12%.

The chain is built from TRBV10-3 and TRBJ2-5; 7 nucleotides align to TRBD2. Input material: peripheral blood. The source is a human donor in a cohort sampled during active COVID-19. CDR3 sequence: CAIGAGEETQYF. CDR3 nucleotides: TGTGCCATCGGTGCGGGAGAAGAGACCCAGTACTTC.